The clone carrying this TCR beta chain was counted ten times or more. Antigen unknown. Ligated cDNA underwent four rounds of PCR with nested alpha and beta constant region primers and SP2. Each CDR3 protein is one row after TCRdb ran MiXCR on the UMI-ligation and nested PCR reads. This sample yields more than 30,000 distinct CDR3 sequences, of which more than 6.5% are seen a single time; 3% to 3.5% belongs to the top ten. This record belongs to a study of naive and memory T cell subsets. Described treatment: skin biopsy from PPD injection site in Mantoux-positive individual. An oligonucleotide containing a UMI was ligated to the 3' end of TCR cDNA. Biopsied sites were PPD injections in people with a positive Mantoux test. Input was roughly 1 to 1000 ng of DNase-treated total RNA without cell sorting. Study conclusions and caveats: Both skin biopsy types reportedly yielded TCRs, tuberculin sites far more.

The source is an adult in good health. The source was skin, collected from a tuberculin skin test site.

Here the CDR3 DNA reads TGTGCCAGCAGCACGGGACTAGCGGGGGGGCGCGGGGAGCTGTTTTTT. The encoded protein is CASSTGLAGGRGELFF. This chain connects TRBV7-3 to TRBJ2-2; 16 bases line up with TRBD2. This CDR3 is 16 amino acids long. CDR1 SGHTA and CDR2 FQGTGA come from the germline V gene. The V segment lost 5 bases and the J segment 7 bases; nucleotides outside the gene matches: 4.